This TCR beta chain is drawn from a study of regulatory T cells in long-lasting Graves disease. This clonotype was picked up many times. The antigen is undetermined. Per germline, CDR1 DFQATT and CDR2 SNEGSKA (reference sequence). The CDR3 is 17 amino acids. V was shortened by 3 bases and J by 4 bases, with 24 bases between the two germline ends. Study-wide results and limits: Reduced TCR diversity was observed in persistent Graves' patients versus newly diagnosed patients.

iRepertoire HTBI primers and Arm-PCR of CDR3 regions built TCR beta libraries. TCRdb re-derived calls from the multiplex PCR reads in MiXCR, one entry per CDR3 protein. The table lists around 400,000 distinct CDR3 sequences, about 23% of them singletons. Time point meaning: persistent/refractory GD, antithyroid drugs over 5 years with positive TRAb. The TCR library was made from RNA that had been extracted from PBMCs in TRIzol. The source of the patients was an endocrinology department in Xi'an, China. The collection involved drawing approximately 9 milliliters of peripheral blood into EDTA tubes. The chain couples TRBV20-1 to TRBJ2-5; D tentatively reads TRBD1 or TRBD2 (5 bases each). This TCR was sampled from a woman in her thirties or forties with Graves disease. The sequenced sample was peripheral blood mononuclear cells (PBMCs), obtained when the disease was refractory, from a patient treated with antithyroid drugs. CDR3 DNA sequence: TGCAGTGCTAGCGGTGGGTGGAAGGGGTGGAGCGGAGAGACCCAGTACTTC. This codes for CSASGGWKGWSGETQYF.